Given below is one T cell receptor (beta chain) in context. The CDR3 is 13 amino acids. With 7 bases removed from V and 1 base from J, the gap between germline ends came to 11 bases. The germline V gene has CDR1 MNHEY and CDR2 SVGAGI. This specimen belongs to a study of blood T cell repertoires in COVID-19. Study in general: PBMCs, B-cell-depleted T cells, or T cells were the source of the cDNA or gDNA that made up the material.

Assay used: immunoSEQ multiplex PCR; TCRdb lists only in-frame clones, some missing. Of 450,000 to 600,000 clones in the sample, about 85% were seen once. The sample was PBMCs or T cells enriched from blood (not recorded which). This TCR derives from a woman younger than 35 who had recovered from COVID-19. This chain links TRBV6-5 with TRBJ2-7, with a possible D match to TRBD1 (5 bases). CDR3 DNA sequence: TGTGCCAGCATAAGGACACCTTCCTACGAGCAGTACTTC. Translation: CASIRTPSYEQYF.